These T cell receptor beta chains were read from a single sample in a study of T cell repertoires in cytomegalovirus infection. TCRdb recomputed calls from the reads with MiXCR, one row per CDR3 protein. This table holds about 190,000 distinct CDR3 sequences, 28% found once. The sample was PBMCs. These receptors were obtained from a human donor in good health (CMV status not recorded). Some clones in this sample may be carry-over from other donors' samples. Each CDR3 is given with its conserved first and last residue. D genes are given only for firm matches. Clone size is given for some rows only: seen once, a few or many times, or a class if the clone is expanded.

j_call | d_call | v_call | clone_size | cdr3_aa | cdr3_nt
TRBJ2-5 | - | TRBV7-2 | many | CASSLGGSETQYF | TGTGCCAGCAGCTTAGGCGGGTCGGAGACCCAGTACTTC
TRBJ1-3 | - | TRBV20-1 | - | CSARDEQGGGYRNTIYF | TGCAGTGCTAGAGATGAGCAGGGAGGGGGATATAGGAACACCATATATTTT
TRBJ1-1 | TRBD1 | TRBV5-4 | - | CASSYGQGESEAFF | TGTGCCAGCAGCTATGGACAGGGAGAGAGTGAAGCTTTCTTT
TRBJ2-1 | - | TRBV7-2 | many | CASSPGGTRNEQFF | TGTGCCAGCAGCCCCGGGGGAACCCGCAATGAGCAGTTCTTC
TRBJ2-1 | - | TRBV7-7 | many | CASSLAPLGANNEQFF | TGTGCTAGCAGCTTAGCCCCATTAGGGGCAAACAATGAGCAGTTCTTC
TRBJ2-3 | - | TRBV20-1 | few | CSIRWLDTQYF | TGCAGTATCAGGTGGCTGGATACGCAGTATTTT
TRBJ1-1 | - | TRBV4-1 | - | CASSQRALLARGTEAFF | TGCGCCAGCAGCCAACGCGCTCTCCTAGCACGGGGGACTGAAGCTTTCTTT
TRBJ1-1 | - | TRBV6-8 | - | CASSLKAFEQNTEAFF | TGTGCCAGCAGCCTCAAAGCCTTTGAACAGAACACTGAAGCTTTCTTT
TRBJ2-2 | TRBD1 | TRBV29-1 | many | CSVEPLGQVTGELFF | TGCAGCGTTGAACCTTTGGGACAGGTCACCGGGGAGCTGTTTTTT
TRBJ2-3 | TRBD2 | TRBV6-5 | - | CASSLRTSGGGDTQYF | TGTGCCAGCAGTCTCAGGACTAGCGGGGGTGGAGATACGCAGTATTTT
TRBJ1-2 | TRBD1 | TRBV7-9 | - | CASSYGGTGEPGYGYTF | TGTGCCAGCTCCTACGGCGGGACAGGCGAACCGGGCTATGGCTACACCTTC
TRBJ2-7 | - | TRBV20-1 | - | CSAAGRRISYEQYF | TGCAGTGCGGCTGGGCGGAGGATCTCCTACGAGCAGTACTTC
TRBJ1-4 | - | TRBV7-2 | - | CASSRGGGTNEKLFF | TGTGCCAGCAGCCGGGGAGGGGGAACTAATGAAAAACTGTTTTTT
TRBJ1-5 | - | TRBV25-1 | - | CASSPAGDGQPQHF | TGTGCCAGCAGTCCGGCCGGGGACGGTCAGCCCCAGCATTTT
TRBJ2-7 | TRBD2 | TRBV23-1 | once | CASPRGGAPDAYEQYF | TGCGCCAGCCCCCGGGGGGGGGCACCGGACGCCTACGAGCAGTACTTC
TRBJ2-7 | - | TRBV6-2/TRBV6-3 | few | CASSYGSTSSYEQYF | TGTGCCAGCAGTTACGGGTCGACGAGCTCCTACGAGCAGTACTTC
TRBJ2-2 | - | TRBV7-2 | few | CASSARAGELFF | TGTGCCAGCAGCGCCCGGGCCGGGGAGCTGTTTTTT
TRBJ1-2 | TRBD1 | TRBV12-3/TRBV12-4 | few | CASTLFLTGRGGYTF | TGTGCCAGCACCCTTTTCCTGACAGGGCGAGGTGGCTACACCTTC
TRBJ2-1 | - | TRBV29-1 | - | CSVEWAGRSYNEQFF | TGCAGCGTTGAATGGGCAGGGCGCTCCTACAATGAGCAGTTCTTC
TRBJ2-5 | - | TRBV12-3/TRBV12-4 | few | CASSLAPQETQYF | TGTGCCAGCAGTTTAGCCCCCCAAGAGACCCAGTACTTC
TRBJ1-1 | - | TRBV2 | - | CASRDNLNTEAFF | TGTGCCAGCCGGGACAACTTGAACACTGAAGCTTTCTTT
TRBJ2-2 | - | TRBV6-2/TRBV6-3 | - | CASSDGGGELFF | TGTGCCAGCAGCGATGGGGGCGGGGAGCTGTTTTTT
TRBJ1-4 | TRBD1 | TRBV25-1 | - | CASSEARQGDEKLFF | TGTGCCAGCAGTGAGGCTCGGCAGGGGGATGAAAAACTGTTTTTT
TRBJ2-2 | TRBD2 | TRBV7-8 | many | CATTPRWGGNTGELFF | TGTGCCACCACCCCCCGCTGGGGGGGGAACACCGGGGAGCTGTTTTTT
TRBJ2-1 | TRBD2 | TRBV7-8 | - | CASSPTHLRGVKWGEQFF | TGTGCCAGCAGCCCAACCCACTTGCGGGGGGTTAAATGGGGTGAGCAGTTCTTC
TRBJ2-1 | TRBD2 | TRBV6-2/TRBV6-3 | - | CASSTSGRYNEQFF | TGTGCCAGCAGTACCAGCGGGAGATACAATGAGCAGTTCTTC
TRBJ2-3 | - | TRBV4-3 | - | CASSQEGSGLTDTQYF | TGCGCCAGCAGCCAAGAAGGTAGCGGACTCACAGATACGCAGTATTTT
TRBJ1-6 | TRBD1 | TRBV9 | - | CASSAGQGGSPLHF | TGTGCCAGCAGCGCGGGACAGGGAGGCTCACCCCTCCACTTT
TRBJ2-1 | - | TRBV19 | - | CASSIDGYYNEQFF | TGTGCCAGTAGTATCGACGGGTACTACAATGAGCAGTTCTTC
TRBJ1-1 | - | TRBV27 | - | CASSYTARKEAFF | TGTGCCAGCAGTTATACCGCCCGGAAAGAAGCTTTCTTT
TRBJ1-4 | - | TRBV14 | many | CASSQDVGLNEKLFF | TGTGCCAGCAGCCAAGATGTGGGACTTAATGAAAAACTGTTTTTT
TRBJ1-4 | - | TRBV7-6 | few | CASGGGGGKEKLFF | TGTGCCAGCGGAGGTGGGGGGGGCAAAGAAAAACTGTTTTTT
TRBJ2-7 | - | TRBV11-3 | - | CASSPGASYEQYF | TGTGCCAGCAGCCCCGGGGCCTCCTACGAGCAGTACTTC
TRBJ1-1 | - | TRBV6-6 | few | CASSYVLLTEAFF | TGTGCCAGCAGTTACGTCCTTTTGACTGAAGCTTTCTTT
TRBJ2-3 | - | TRBV7-2 | many | CASSRRRGGVSTDTQYF | TGTGCCAGCAGCCGCAGGCGGGGCGGGGTTAGCACAGATACGCAGTATTTT
TRBJ2-1 | - | TRBV2 | few | CASSEGRSSYNEQFF | TGTGCCAGCAGTGAAGGGAGGAGCTCCTACAATGAGCAGTTCTTC